These 3 T cell receptor beta chains originate from one sample sequenced in a study of blood T cell repertoires in COVID-19 (TCRdb year 2020). Libraries were constructed by the immunoSEQ multiplex PCR assay. TCRdb took this table from immuneACCESS and kept in-frame rearrangements with V and J called. Such tables lack part of the clones; where checked against another copy, unresolved V genes explain under half of the gap, and the rest is unexplained. The sample profile shows 150,000 to 200,000 clones; roughly 84% of them were found once. The ten largest clonotypes hold less than 3.5% of the sample. The specimen sequenced was PBMCs or T cells enriched from blood (not recorded which). These receptors came from a woman aged 25 to 39 who had been exposed to COVID-19.

V is TRBV7-6 and J is TRBJ1-1, with a tentative D call TRBD1 (5 bases). The CDR3 covers 15 residues. Germline V gene data show CDR1 as SGHVS and CDR2 as FNYEAQ. V gave up 0 bases and J gave up 5 bases, with 13 bases separating them. CDR3 bases: TGTGCCAGCAGCTTAGCGCAGGTTGGGGGGACTGAAGCTTTCTTT. Its translation: CASSLAQVGGTEAFF.

The chain employs TRBV28 and TRBJ1-6; D is perhaps TRBD1 (5 bases). V gave up 4 bases and J gave up 10 bases, with 11 bases separating them. Germline CDR1 is MDHEN and CDR2 is SYDVKM. The CDR3 consists of 13 residues. This CDR3 reads CASSYGRGSPLHF. The CDR3 bases are TGTGCCAGCAGTTACGGCCGGGGGTCACCCCTCCACTTT. The full variable domain, completed using reference TRBV28 and TRBJ1-6, is DVKVTQSSRYLVKRTGEKVFLECVQDMDHENMFWYRQDPGLGLRLIYFSYDVKMKEKGDIPEGYSVSREKKERFSLILESASTNQTSMYLCASSYGRGSPLHFGNGTRLTVT.

The chain combines TRBV25-1 with TRBJ1-2; TRBD1 matches at 11 bases. The ends lost 2 bases at V and 4 bases at J; junction bases unmatched: 6. The CDR3 extends over 16 amino acids. The germline V gene has CDR1 MGHDK and CDR2 SYGVNS. CDR3 in amino acids: CASSERGTGGFYGYTF. The DNA for the CDR3 is TGTGCCAGCAGTGAACGGGGGACAGGGGGGTTCTATGGCTACACCTTC.